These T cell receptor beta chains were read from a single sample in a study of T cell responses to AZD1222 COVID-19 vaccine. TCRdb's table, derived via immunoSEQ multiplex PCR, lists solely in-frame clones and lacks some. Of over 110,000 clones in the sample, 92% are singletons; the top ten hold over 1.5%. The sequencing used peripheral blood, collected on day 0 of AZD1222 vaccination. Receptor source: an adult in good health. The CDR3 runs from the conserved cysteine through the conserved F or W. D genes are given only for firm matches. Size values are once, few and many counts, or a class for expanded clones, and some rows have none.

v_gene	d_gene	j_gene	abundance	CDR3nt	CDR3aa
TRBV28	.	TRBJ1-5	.	TGTGCCAGCAACGTAGACAGGCCCCAAGGGCCCCAGCATTTT	CASNVDRPQGPQHF
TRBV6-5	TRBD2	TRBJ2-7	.	TGTGCCAGCAGCTCCCCGGGACTAGCGTACGAGCAGTACTTC	CASSSPGLAYEQYF
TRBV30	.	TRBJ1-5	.	TGTGCCTGGAGTGTGAAACAGGCGAGTCAGCCCCAGCATTTT	CAWSVKQASQPQHF
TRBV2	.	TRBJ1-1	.	TGTGCCAGCAGTTTGGTAGATAACACTGAAGCTTTCTTT	CASSLVDNTEAFF
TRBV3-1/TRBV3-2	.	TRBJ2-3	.	TGTGCCAGCAGCCAAGACAGGGCGACAGATACGCAGTATTTT	CASSQDRATDTQYF
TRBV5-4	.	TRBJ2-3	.	TGTGCCAGCAGCCCCGCGGGTTCGGGCGGAGATACGCAGTATTTT	CASSPAGSGGDTQYF
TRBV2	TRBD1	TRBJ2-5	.	TGTGCCAGCACTGAAAAATGGCAGGGGGCGCATCAGGGAGAGACCCAGTACTTC	CASTEKWQGAHQGETQYF
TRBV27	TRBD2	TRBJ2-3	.	TGTGCCAGCACGGGACTAGCGAGTCCTCTCGGCACAGATACGCAGTATTTT	CASTGLASPLGTDTQYF
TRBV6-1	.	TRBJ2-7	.	TGTGCCAGCAGTGAACCATTCTACGAGCAGTACTTC	CASSEPFYEQYF
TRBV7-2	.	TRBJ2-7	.	TGTGCCAGCAGCTCTAGGGGGGGTTTAGGTATACACTTC	CASSSRGGLGIHF
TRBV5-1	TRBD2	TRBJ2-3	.	TGCGCCAGCAGCTACGGGGGGGGCCGGGGCACAGATACGCAGTATTTT	CASSYGGGRGTDTQYF
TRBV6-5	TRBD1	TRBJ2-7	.	TGTGCCAGCAAGGACAGGGGGAAGTGGGAGCAGTACTTC	CASKDRGKWEQYF
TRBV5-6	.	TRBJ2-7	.	TGTGCCAGCAGCTCCCGGTGGGGCTACGAGCAGTACTTC	CASSSRWGYEQYF
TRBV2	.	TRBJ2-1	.	TGTGCCAGCAGTGGGTACGTGTCCAATGAGCAGTTCTTC	CASSGYVSNEQFF
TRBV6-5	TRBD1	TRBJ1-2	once	TGTGCCAGCAGCCCCGGGACAGGGCTCCACTATGGCTACACCTTC	CASSPGTGLHYGYTF
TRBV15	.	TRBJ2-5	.	TGTGCCACCAGCACCGGGGAGGCAGGGTTCATAGAGACCCAGTACTTC	CATSTGEAGFIETQYF
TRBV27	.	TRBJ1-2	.	TGTGCCAGCAGTTTATTAGGGGAGACGCTTCGTGGCTACACCTTC	CASSLLGETLRGYTF
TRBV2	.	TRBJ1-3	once	TGTGCCAGCAGGGAGGACTTCCACTACTCTGGAAACACCATATATTTT	CASREDFHYSGNTIYF
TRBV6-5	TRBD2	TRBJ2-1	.	TGTGCCAGCAAACGGACTAGCGGGACCTACAATGAGCAGTTCTTC	CASKRTSGTYNEQFF
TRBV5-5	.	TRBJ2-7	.	TGTGCCAGCAGCTTGGCCGGGGGAATCCTGCCCTACGAGCAGTACTTC	CASSLAGGILPYEQYF
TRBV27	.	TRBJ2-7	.	TGTGCCAGCAGTTTATACCCGGCTTGGGAGCAGTACTTC	CASSLYPAWEQYF
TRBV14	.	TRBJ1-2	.	TGTGCCAGCAGCCCCCAGGGGCCCCACTATGGCTACACCTTC	CASSPQGPHYGYTF
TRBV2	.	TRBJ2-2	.	TGTGCCAGCAGTGAAACGGCGGGGCGAAAGGACACCGGGGAGCTGTTTTTT	CASSETAGRKDTGELFF
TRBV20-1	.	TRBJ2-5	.	TGCAGTGCTAATCTGGGGGAGACCCAGTACTTC	CSANLGETQYF
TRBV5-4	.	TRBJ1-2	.	TGTGCCAGCAGCTTGGCCGAGTTGGACTATGGCTACACCTTC	CASSLAELDYGYTF
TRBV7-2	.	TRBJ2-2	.	TGTGCCAGCAGCTGGGTAGCAGCCCACACCGGGGAGCTGTTTTTT	CASSWVAAHTGELFF
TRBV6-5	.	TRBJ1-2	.	TGTGCCAGCAGTTACTCAGGGTTGGGGGCTTATGGCTACACCTTC	CASSYSGLGAYGYTF
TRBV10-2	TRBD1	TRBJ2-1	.	TGCGCCAGCAGGGCCCCGGGACAGTTAAACAATGAGCAGTTCTTC	CASRAPGQLNNEQFF
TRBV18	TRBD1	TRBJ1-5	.	TGTGCCAGCTCACCCCCTGGGACAGGGGATCAGCCCCAGCATTTT	CASSPPGTGDQPQHF
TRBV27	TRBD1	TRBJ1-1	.	TGTGCCAGCACCCCAGGGGGGTTGACTGAAGCTTTCTTT	CASTPGGLTEAFF
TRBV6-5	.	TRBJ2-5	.	TGTGCCAGCATTACACAAGAGACCCAGTACTTC	CASITQETQYF
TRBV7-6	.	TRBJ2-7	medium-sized	TGTGCCAGCAGCCTTGGGCCCAACTACGAGCAGTACTTC	CASSLGPNYEQYF
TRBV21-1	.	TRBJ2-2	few	TGTGCCAGCAGCAACTTTGCGGGAGGGTGCTACACCGGGGAGCTGTTTTTT	CASSNFAGGCYTGELFF
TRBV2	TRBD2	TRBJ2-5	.	TGTGCCAGCAGTCTGGGGGGGGTGGAGACCCAGTACTTC	CASSLGGVETQYF
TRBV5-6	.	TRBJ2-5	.	TGTGCCAGCGGTTGGCTCGAGACCCAGTACTTC	CASGWLETQYF
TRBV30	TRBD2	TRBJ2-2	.	TGTGCCTGGCTTGGACTAGCGGGATTAACCGGGGAGCTGTTTTTT	CAWLGLAGLTGELFF
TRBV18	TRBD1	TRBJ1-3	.	TGTGCCAGCTCACCGCCCGGGACAGGGGTCGGAAACACCATATATTTT	CASSPPGTGVGNTIYF
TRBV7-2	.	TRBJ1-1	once	TGTGCCAGCAGCACAAATCGGGGGAACACTGAAGCTTTCTTT	CASSTNRGNTEAFF
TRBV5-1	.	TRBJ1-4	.	TGCGCCAGCAGCCCGGACAGTTGGGAAAAACTGTTTTTT	CASSPDSWEKLFF
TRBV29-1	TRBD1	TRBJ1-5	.	TGCAGCGTGGGACAGGGGGATGATAGCAATCAGCCCCAGCATTTT	CSVGQGDDSNQPQHF
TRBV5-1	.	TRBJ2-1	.	TGCGCCAGCAGCTTGGAGGCGGGGCAATACAATGAGCAGTTCTTC	CASSLEAGQYNEQFF
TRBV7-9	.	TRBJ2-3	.	TGTGCCAGCAGCTTAGCCGGGAACGGAGATACGCAGTATTTT	CASSLAGNGDTQYF
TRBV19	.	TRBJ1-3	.	TGTGCCAGTAGTGACCTAGGCGGGGGAGTTGGAAACACCATATATTTT	CASSDLGGGVGNTIYF
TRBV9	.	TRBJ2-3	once	TGTGCCAGCAGCGTAGAGTTGGTCACAGATACGCAGTATTTT	CASSVELVTDTQYF
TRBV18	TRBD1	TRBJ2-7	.	TGTGCCAGCTCACTTTCGGGACAGGGGTCCTACGAGCAGTACTTC	CASSLSGQGSYEQYF
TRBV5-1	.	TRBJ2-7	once	TGCGCCAGCAGCCCCGTCGGGACCCCGGTATTCCACGAGCAGTACTTC	CASSPVGTPVFHEQYF
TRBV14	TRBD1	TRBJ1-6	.	TGTGCCAGCAGTCTCGACAGGGAGTCACCCCTCCACTTT	CASSLDRESPLHF
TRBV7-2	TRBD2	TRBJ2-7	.	TGTGCCAGCATCCCCGACAGCGGGAGACCCGAGCAGTACTTC	CASIPDSGRPEQYF
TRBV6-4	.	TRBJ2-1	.	TGTGCCAGCACCCAGGGTCTAGGAGGGGGGAATGAGCAGTTCTTC	CASTQGLGGGNEQFF
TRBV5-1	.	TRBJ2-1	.	TGCGCCAGCAGCTCCGGGAGTACCAATGAGCAGTTCTTC	CASSSGSTNEQFF
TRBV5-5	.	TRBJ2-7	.	TGTGCCAGCAGCTTCGGGGCCTACGAGCAGTACTTC	CASSFGAYEQYF